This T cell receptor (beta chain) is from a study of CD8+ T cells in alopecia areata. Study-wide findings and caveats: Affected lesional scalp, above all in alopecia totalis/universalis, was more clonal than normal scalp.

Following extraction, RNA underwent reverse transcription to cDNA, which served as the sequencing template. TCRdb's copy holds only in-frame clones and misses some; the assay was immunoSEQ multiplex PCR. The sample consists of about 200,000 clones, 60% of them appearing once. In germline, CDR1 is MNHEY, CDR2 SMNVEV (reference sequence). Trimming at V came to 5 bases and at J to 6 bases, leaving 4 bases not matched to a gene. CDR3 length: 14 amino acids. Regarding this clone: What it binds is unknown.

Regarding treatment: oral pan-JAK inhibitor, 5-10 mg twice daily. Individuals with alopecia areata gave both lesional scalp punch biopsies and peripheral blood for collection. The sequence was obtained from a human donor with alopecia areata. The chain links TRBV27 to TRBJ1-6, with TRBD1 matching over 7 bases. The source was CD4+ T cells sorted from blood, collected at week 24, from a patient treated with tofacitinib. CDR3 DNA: TGTGCCAGCAGTCCTCGACAGGGTAATTCACCCCTCCACTTT. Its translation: CASSPRQGNSPLHF.